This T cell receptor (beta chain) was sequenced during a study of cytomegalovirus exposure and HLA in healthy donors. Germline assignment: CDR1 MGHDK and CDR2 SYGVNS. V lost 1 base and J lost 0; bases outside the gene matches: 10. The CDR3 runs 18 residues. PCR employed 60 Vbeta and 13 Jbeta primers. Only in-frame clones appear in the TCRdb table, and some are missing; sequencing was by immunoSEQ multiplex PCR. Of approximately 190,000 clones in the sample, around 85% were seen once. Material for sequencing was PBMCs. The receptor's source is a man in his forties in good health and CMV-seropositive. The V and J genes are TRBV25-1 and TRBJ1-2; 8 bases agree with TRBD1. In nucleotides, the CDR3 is TGTGCCAGCAGTGAATTAGCCCCTGGACAGGGACCTAACTATGGCTACACCTTC. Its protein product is CASSELAPGQGPNYGYTF.